This TCR beta chain was sequenced during a study of cytomegalovirus exposure and HLA in healthy donors. CDR1 MNHNS and CDR2 SASEGT come from the germline V gene. The V segment lost 6 bases and the J segment 6 bases; nucleotides outside the gene matches: 8. This CDR3 comprises 15 residues. Study-wide results and limits: TCR beta chains numbering 164 were designated cytomegalovirus-associated. Reportedly, HLA-A and HLA-B alleles of most subjects were accurately predicted from TCR beta.

Note on this clone: Its antigen is undetermined.

It was with 60 Vbeta and 13 Jbeta primers that the PCR ran. As handled by the study authors: A follow-up analysis tallied around 80 million unique TCR beta chains, roughly 11 million shared. TCRdb's table, derived via immunoSEQ multiplex PCR, lists solely in-frame clones and lacks some. That table supplies the V and J calls and clone size; D and trimming were determined from the DNA. The table has about 93,000 clones, more than 55% seen once; the top ten hold 5.5% to 6%. This clonotype was sampled from a boy aged 10-17 years in good health and CMV-seropositive. V is TRBV6-1 and J is TRBJ1-6, with 7 bases aligning to TRBD1. Sequencing was performed on PBMCs. CDR3 DNA: TGTGCCAGCAGCCCCCGACAGGGTGGTAATTCACCCCTCCACTTT. The encoded protein is CASSPRQGGNSPLHF.